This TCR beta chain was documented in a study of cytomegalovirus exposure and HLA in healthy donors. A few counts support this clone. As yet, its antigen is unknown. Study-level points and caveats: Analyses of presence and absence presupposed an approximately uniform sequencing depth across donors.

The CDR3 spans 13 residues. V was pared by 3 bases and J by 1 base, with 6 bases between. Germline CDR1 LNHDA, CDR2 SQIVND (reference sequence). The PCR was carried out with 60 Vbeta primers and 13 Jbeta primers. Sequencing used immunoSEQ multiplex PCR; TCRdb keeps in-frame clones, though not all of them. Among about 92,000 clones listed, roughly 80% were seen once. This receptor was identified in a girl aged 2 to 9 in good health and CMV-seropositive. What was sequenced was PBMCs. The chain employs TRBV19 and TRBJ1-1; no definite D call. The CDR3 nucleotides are TGTGCCAGTAGTATCACAGAGAACACTGAAGCTTTCTTT. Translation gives CASSITENTEAFF.